The 21 T cell receptor beta chains presented below share a single source sample, sequenced in a study of blood T cell repertoires in COVID-19. Produced via immunoSEQ multiplex PCR; TCRdb's table is partial and in-frame only. The repertoire consists of approximately 180,000 clones, with roughly 85% occurring once and the leading ten covering less than 30%. The sequencing input was peripheral blood. These receptors all come from a woman aged 70-85 years with acute or convalescent COVID-19.

This clone was observed a single time. The chain couples TRBV7-9 to TRBJ2-7; 9 positions match TRBD1. CDR3 length: 16 residues. V lost 6 bases to trimming and J lost 3 bases; unmatched junction nucleotides: 12. Germline V gives CDR1 SEHNR, CDR2 FQNEAQ (reference sequence). The CDR3 coding sequence is TGTGCCAGCAGTCAAGGGCCCCGGGACAGGGACTACGAGCAGTACTTC. It codes for CASSQGPRDRDYEQYF.

This chain links TRBV30 with TRBJ1-5; possible D gene TRBD1, 5 bases. The CDR3 sequence is 15 residues long. Germline CDR1 GTSNPN, CDR2 SVGIG (reference sequence). V was cut by 2 bases and J by 0 bases, with 11 bases left in between. For the CDR3, the DNA is TGTGCCTGGAGTTATCGACAGATTAGCAATCAGCCCCAGCATTTT. The encoded protein is CAWSYRQISNQPQHF.

The V call is TRBV19, the J call TRBJ2-7; 7 bases are shared with TRBD2. After removal of 8 bases from V and 1 base from J, the junction contained 8 bases not matched to a gene. Per the germline V gene, CDR1 is LNHDA and CDR2 is SQIVND (reference sequence). This CDR3 is built from 14 residues. CDR3 residues: CASSGGPPSYEQYF. Here the CDR3 DNA reads TGTGCCAGTTCGGGAGGCCCTCCTTCCTACGAGCAGTACTTC.

V is TRBV27 and J is TRBJ2-1; 7 bases map to TRBD2. After removal of 5 bases from V and 0 bases from J, the junction contained 13 bases not matched to a gene. Germline lookup yields CDR1 MNHEY and CDR2 SMNVEV (reference sequence). This CDR3 spans 18 amino acids. Here the CDR3 reads CASSGGGMQRSSYNEQFF. The CDR3 DNA reads as TGTGCCAGCAGTGGGGGGGGGATGCAGAGGAGCTCCTACAATGAGCAGTTCTTC.

This sequence joins TRBV7-2 and TRBJ2-5; TRBD1 matches at 11 bases. The CDR3 length is 15 residues. The trim removed 5 bases at V and 3 bases at J, leaving 5 bases unmatched. The germline gives CDR1 SGHTA, CDR2 FQGNSA. The CDR3 spells CASSGGTGGKETQYF. CDR3 coding DNA: TGTGCCAGCAGCGGAGGGACAGGGGGGAAAGAGACCCAGTACTTC.

This rearrangement joins TRBV10-3 to TRBJ2-5; D is possibly TRBD2 (6 bases). Trimming stripped 6 bases from V and 1 base from J, with 9 bases between. Germline CDR1 ENHRY, CDR2 SYGVKD. CDR3 size: 13 residues. The CDR3 DNA sequence: TGTGCCATCAGCCTAGCGACCCAAGAGACCCAGTACTTC. Encoded protein: CAISLATQETQYF.

This clone has only one observation. The rearrangement links TRBV30 to TRBJ2-1, with 10 bases lining up with TRBD2. Trimming at V came to 0 bases and at J to 5 bases, leaving 4 bases not matched to a gene. Germline CDR1 is GTSNPN and CDR2 is SVGIG (reference sequence). The CDR3 consists of 15 residues. In DNA form, the CDR3 reads TGTGCCTGGAGTGTGGGGACTAGCGTACACAATGAGCAGTTCTTC. Protein sequence: CAWSVGTSVHNEQFF. Full variable domain (missing parts from reference TRBV30 and TRBJ2-1): SQTIHQWPATLVQPVGSPLSLECTVEGTSNPNLYWYRQAAGRGLQLLFYSVGIGQISSEVPQNLSASRPQDRQFILSSKKLLLSDSGFYLCAWSVGTSVHNEQFFGPGTRLTVL.

V usage is TRBV7-8 and J usage is TRBJ2-7, with D perhaps matching TRBD2 (5 bases). CDR3 length: 15 residues. The V end lost 0 bases, the J end lost 0 bases, and 9 bases lay between the germline ends. Per the germline V gene, CDR1 is SGHVS and CDR2 is FQNEAQ. DNA for the CDR3: TGTGCCAGCAGCTTAGCGGAGCGGCGCTCCTACGAGCAGTACTTC. It translates to CASSLAERRSYEQYF.

The rearrangement joins TRBV5-1 to TRBJ2-1; 10 bases map to TRBD2. V dropped 2 bases and J dropped 4; count of bases not matched to a gene: 6. CDR1 is SGHRS, CDR2 YFSETQ, per germline. The CDR3 length is 16 residues. Here the CDR3 reads CASSFSGTSAYNEQFF. CDR3 DNA: TGCGCCAGCAGCTTCTCCGGGACTAGCGCTTACAATGAGCAGTTCTTC.

This clone appeared once. The chain employs TRBV2 and TRBJ1-6; 7 nucleotides agree with TRBD1. CDR1 is SNHLY, CDR2 FYNNEI, per germline. With 3 bases clipped from V and 9 bases from J, the junction kept 5 bases outside the gene matches. CDR3 length equals 14 residues. The CDR3 loop reads CASSEQGGRSPLHF. DNA for the CDR3: TGTGCCAGCAGTGAGCAAGGGGGCCGTTCACCCCTCCACTTT.

The chain links TRBV7-6 to TRBJ2-2, with 14 bases that match TRBD2. The CDR3 is 20 residues long. The V gene's germline CDR1 is SGHVS and CDR2 FNYEAQ. After removal of 5 bases from V and 6 bases from J, the junction contained 17 bases not matched to a gene. The CDR3 DNA follows: TGTGCCAGCAGCCCAAAGACTAGCGGGAGGGGGGTCCTGAGTTCCGGGGAGCTGTTTTTT. Its protein is CASSPKTSGRGVLSSGELFF.

This chain joins TRBV18 and TRBJ2-2; the match to TRBD1 covers 7 bases. The V gene end was trimmed by 7 bases and the J gene end by 0 bases; junction bases not matched to a gene: 8. Per the germline V gene, CDR1 is KGHSH and CDR2 is LQKENI. There are 16 residues in the CDR3. CDR3 amino acids: CASCPSGQTNTGELFF. The CDR3 DNA is TGTGCCAGCTGCCCCTCGGGACAGACGAACACCGGGGAGCTGTTTTTT.

The chain employs TRBV9 and TRBJ2-1; 11 bases align to TRBD2. With V trimmed by 3 bases and J by 7 bases, 9 bases remained unmatched. Germline CDR1 SGDLS, CDR2 YYNGEE. The CDR3 extends over 16 amino acids. The CDR3 is CASSDSTSGSWNEQFF. DNA for the CDR3: TGTGCCAGCAGCGACTCAACTAGCGGGAGTTGGAATGAGCAGTTCTTC.

J is TRBJ2-1 and V is TRBV30; perhaps TRBD1 as D (6 bases). The CDR3 extends over 15 amino acids. Germline V gene data show CDR1 as GTSNPN and CDR2 as SVGIG (reference sequence). V was pared by 8 bases and J by 5 bases, with 22 bases between. The CDR3 sequence: CASLGKGGANNEQFF. In DNA, the CDR3 is TGTGCCAGCCTCGGGAAAGGGGGTGCTAACAATGAGCAGTTCTTC.

The chain couples TRBV12-5 to TRBJ2-2; D uncertain. V gave up 3 bases and J gave up 5 bases, with 13 bases separating them. The germline V gene has CDR1 LGHNT and CDR2 FRNRAP. This CDR3 contains 15 residues. CDR3 in DNA: TGTGCTAGTGGTTTACCCCGGGTCGGAACCGGGGAGCTGTTTTTT. This codes for CASGLPRVGTGELFF. Filled out from reference TRBV12-5 and TRBJ2-2, the complete variable domain reads DARVTQTPRHKVTEMGQEVTMRCQPILGHNTVFWYRQTMMQGLELLAYFRNRAPLDDSGMPKDRFSAEMPDATLATLKIQPSEPRDSAVYFCASGLPRVGTGELFFGEGSRLTVL.

The chain has TRBV5-1 and TRBJ1-2; 12 nucleotides match TRBD1. CDR1 and CDR2 from the germline V gene are SGHRS and YFSETQ. The V segment lost 4 bases and the J segment 0 bases; nucleotides outside the gene matches: 7. This CDR3 is built from 17 residues. The CDR3: CASSQGTGGPSNYGYTF. CDR3 nucleotide sequence: TGCGCCAGCAGCCAAGGGACAGGGGGCCCCTCTAACTATGGCTACACCTTC.

This chain links TRBV7-2 with TRBJ1-2, with D maybe TRBD1 (6 bases). The CDR3 length is 13 residues. Trimming removed 3 bases at V and 8 bases at J, with 13 bases between. The germline CDR1 and CDR2 sequences are SGHTA and FQGNSA. The DNA for the CDR3 is TGTGCCAGCAGCTTGGGGACAAACTCAGGCTACACCTTC. Translated: CASSLGTNSGYTF.

Only one count was recorded for this clone. V and J are TRBV6-1 and TRBJ1-1, with no clear D. CDR3 size: 14 residues. V was cut by 0 bases and J by 4 bases, with 9 bases left in between. Germline V lookup: CDR1 MNHNS, CDR2 SASEGT. The CDR3 sequence is CASSEAGQVTEAFF. DNA for the CDR3: TGTGCCAGCAGTGAAGCGGGCCAGGTCACTGAAGCTTTCTTT.

The chain links TRBV19 to TRBJ2-1; D gene unclear. This CDR3 comprises 13 residues. V shed 5 bases and J shed 4 bases, with 9 bases lying between them. Germline V gene sequence: CDR1 LNHDA, CDR2 SQIVND (reference sequence). CDR3: CASSANKYNEQFF. The CDR3 DNA sequence: TGTGCCAGTAGTGCAAACAAATACAATGAGCAGTTCTTC.

This chain joins TRBV29-1 and TRBJ2-1; maybe TRBD1 (6 bases). V was clipped by 8 bases and J by 6 bases, with 17 bases between them. CDR3 length: 13 amino acids. Germline lookup yields CDR1 SQVTM and CDR2 ANQGSEA. DNA of the CDR3: TGCAGCACCACGACCCCAGGGGCCAATGAGCAGTTCTTC. Its protein is CSTTTPGANEQFF.

This clone was counted a few times. The chain has TRBV2 and TRBJ2-1, with 8 nucleotides matching TRBD2. Trimming took 6 bases from V and 9 from J; bases not matched to a gene: 10. This CDR3 spans 14 amino acids. The germline V gene encodes CDR1 SNHLY and CDR2 FYNNEI. The CDR3 DNA sequence: TGTGCCAGCAGCGCGATAGCGGGACTCGGTGAGCAGTTCTTC. Encoded protein: CASSAIAGLGEQFF.